A selection of T cell receptor beta chains follows, all from one sample in a study of identical twins. From the 5' RACE reads, TCRdb called clonotypes with MiXCR, one entry per CDR3 protein. The sample consists of roughly 720,000 distinct CDR3 sequences, roughly 18% of them appearing once. The same data also went into a second study, on T cells expressing NK-cell markers.

Sequencing was performed on PBMCs. The source of these receptors is a woman aged 18-35 years in good health. The CDR3 runs from the conserved cysteine through the conserved F or W. D genes are given only for firm matches. Clone size is not always given. Where it is, it says once, few, many or a class for expanded clones.

v_call	d_call	j_call	clone_size	cdr3_aa	cdr3_nt
TRBV20-1	TRBD1	TRBJ2-1	few	CSARDPGQGRNEQFF	TGCAGTGCTAGAGATCCGGGACAGGGTAGGAATGAGCAGTTCTTC
TRBV15	TRBD1	TRBJ2-2	-	CATSRDRGGGELFF	TGTGCCACCAGCCGCGACAGGGGCGGCGGGGAGCTGTTTTTT
TRBV6-1	-	TRBJ2-3	-	CASSEYSFGTQYF	TGTGCCAGCAGTGAGTACTCCTTCGGCACGCAGTATTTT
TRBV12-3/TRBV12-4	-	TRBJ2-1	many	CASSFFNEQFF	TGTGCCAGCAGTTTTTTCAATGAGCAGTTCTTC
TRBV12-3/TRBV12-4	-	TRBJ2-7	many	CASSSRNGGTYEQYF	TGTGCCAGCAGTTCCCGGAATGGAGGAACCTACGAGCAGTACTTC
TRBV20-1	TRBD1	TRBJ2-7	few	CSAAGLDRGYEQYF	TGCAGTGCTGCAGGACTGGACAGGGGCTACGAGCAGTACTTC
TRBV5-1	-	TRBJ2-2	few	CASSLAVGPNTGELFF	TGCGCCAGCAGCTTGGCCGTGGGGCCAAACACCGGGGAGCTGTTTTTT
TRBV6-2/TRBV6-3	-	TRBJ1-1	many	CASSYLAGTALNTEAFF	TGTGCCAGCAGTTACTTGGCAGGGACCGCGCTCAACACTGAAGCTTTCTTT
TRBV4-3	-	TRBJ2-6	few	CASSQDGAPLTGANVLTF	TGCGCCAGCAGCCAAGATGGGGCCCCTTTGACTGGGGCCAACGTCCTGACTTTC
TRBV12-3/TRBV12-4	TRBD1	TRBJ2-5	few	CASRSGQGALETQYF	TGTGCCAGCAGGTCGGGACAGGGGGCTTTAGAGACCCAGTACTTC
TRBV9	-	TRBJ2-2	few	CASSVGALNTGELFF	TGTGCCAGCAGCGTCGGAGCCTTGAACACCGGGGAGCTGTTTTTT
TRBV20-1	TRBD2	TRBJ2-3	-	CSARVLAALSYDTDTQYF	TGCAGTGCCCGGGTGCTAGCGGCCCTATCCTATGACACAGATACGCAGTATTTT
TRBV7-7	-	TRBJ2-7	-	CASSLEAGSSYEKYF	TGTGCTAGCAGCTTAGAAGCAGGGAGCTCCTACGAGAAGTACTTC
TRBV6-5	TRBD2	TRBJ2-5	-	CASSYGRGRGRSETQYF	TGTGCCAGCAGTTACGGCCGAGGGAGGGGACGGAGTGAGACCCAGTACTTC
TRBV5-1	-	TRBJ1-2	many	CASSLGTFYGYTF	TGCGCCAGCAGCTTGGGGACGTTCTATGGCTACACCTTC
TRBV12-3/TRBV12-4	-	TRBJ1-4	few	CASPQDRYRSEKLFF	TGTGCCAGCCCCCAGGACCGCTACAGGAGTGAAAAACTGTTTTTT
TRBV20-1	-	TRBJ2-1	-	CSTPPGYNEQFF	TGCAGTACCCCCCCGGGGTACAATGAGCAGTTCTTC
TRBV20-1	-	TRBJ2-6	few	CSARGLGSGANVLTF	TGCAGTGCTAGAGGACTCGGATCTGGGGCCAACGTCCTGACTTTC
TRBV27	-	TRBJ1-5	-	CASSGSFNQPQHF	TGTGCCAGCAGCGGGTCTTTCAATCAGCCCCAGCATTTT
TRBV20-1	TRBD2	TRBJ2-3	-	CSARLSASGSRQGQYF	TGCAGTGCTAGACTCTCGGCGAGCGGGAGCCGTCAAGGGCAGTATTTT
TRBV12-3/TRBV12-4	-	TRBJ1-2	-	CASSGSRGRLSYGYTF	TGTGCCAGCAGTGGATCTCGGGGCAGGCTGAGCTATGGCTACACCTTC
TRBV6-1	-	TRBJ1-1	once	CASRLGGADTEAFF	TGTGCCAGCCGCCTGGGGGGGGCGGACACTGAAGCTTTCTTT
TRBV29-1	TRBD1	TRBJ2-7	few	CSVQDRGDLYEQYF	TGCAGCGTTCAGGACAGGGGCGACCTCTACGAGCAGTACTTC
TRBV11-2	TRBD1	TRBJ2-1	-	CASSIPGQGIYNEQFF	TGTGCCAGCAGCATTCCGGGACAGGGGATCTACAATGAGCAGTTCTTC
TRBV6-1	TRBD1	TRBJ1-1	few	CASTRQGQNTEAFF	TGTGCCAGCACTAGACAGGGCCAGAACACTGAAGCTTTCTTT
TRBV4-2	-	TRBJ1-1	-	CASSQSRALTEAFF	TGTGCCAGCAGCCAGAGCAGGGCTCTCACTGAAGCTTTCTTT
TRBV4-3	TRBD2	TRBJ2-1	few	CASSQGSGDPYNEQFF	TGCGCCAGCAGCCAAGGGAGCGGGGACCCCTACAATGAGCAGTTCTTC
TRBV6-5	-	TRBJ2-7	many	CASSYLQAQYF	TGTGCCAGCAGTTATCTGCAGGCGCAGTACTTC
TRBV12-3/TRBV12-4	-	TRBJ2-2	few	CASSSAGVITGELFF	TGTGCCAGCAGTTCCGCAGGAGTGATCACCGGGGAGCTGTTTTTT
TRBV10-3	TRBD1	TRBJ2-7	-	CAALGQGAPYEQYF	TGTGCCGCGCTGGGACAGGGGGCCCCCTACGAGCAGTACTTC
TRBV9	TRBD2	TRBJ2-6	few	CASSVEGGGSGANVLTF	TGTGCCAGCAGCGTAGAAGGCGGGGGCTCTGGGGCCAACGTCCTGACTTTC
TRBV12-3/TRBV12-4	TRBD1	TRBJ2-7	-	CASKVRQGLNEQYF	TGTGCCAGCAAAGTTCGACAGGGCCTTAACGAGCAGTACTTC
TRBV6-1	-	TRBJ1-1	-	CASPNRVGNTEAFF	TGTGCCAGTCCCAACCGGGTGGGCAACACTGAAGCTTTCTTT
TRBV20-1	-	TRBJ1-6	-	CSAPRGGSPLHF	TGCAGTGCTCCTAGGGGAGGATCACCCCTCCACTTT
TRBV28	-	TRBJ2-7	few	CASSPGAVLSYEQYF	TGTGCCAGCAGTCCAGGAGCGGTTCTCTCCTACGAGCAGTACTTC
TRBV2	-	TRBJ2-3	many	CASSEVGYSDTQYF	TGTGCCAGCAGTGAAGTTGGGTATTCAGATACGCAGTATTTT
TRBV12-3/TRBV12-4	-	TRBJ2-3	many	CASSSVLGAQYF	TGTGCCAGCAGTTCCGTTCTGGGGGCGCAGTATTTT
TRBV29-1	TRBD2	TRBJ2-5	many	CSVLAGGETQYF	TGCAGCGTACTAGCGGGAGGAGAGACCCAGTACTTC
TRBV20-1	-	TRBJ1-1	few	CSARVRATVDTEAFF	TGCAGTGCTAGAGTCAGGGCGACGGTGGACACTGAAGCTTTCTTT
TRBV2	-	TRBJ2-4	-	CASSEDLLLAKNIQYF	TGTGCCAGCAGTGAAGACCTCTTATTAGCCAAAAACATTCAGTACTTC
TRBV25-1	-	TRBJ2-5	-	CASSSPFGGETQYF	TGTGCCAGCAGTTCACCTTTTGGTGGGGAGACCCAGTACTTC
TRBV4-3	-	TRBJ2-7	-	CASSQDWGATSSYEQYF	TGCGCCAGCAGCCAAGATTGGGGGGCTACTAGCTCCTACGAGCAGTACTTC
TRBV12-3/TRBV12-4	-	TRBJ2-1	many	CASSLIGGEQFF	TGTGCCAGCAGTTTAATAGGGGGTGAGCAGTTCTTC
TRBV20-1	TRBD2	TRBJ2-2	-	CSGLAHTGELFF	TGCAGTGGACTAGCGCACACCGGGGAGCTGTTTTTT
TRBV7-9	-	TRBJ1-5	few	CASSPLRGDQPQHF	TGTGCCAGCAGCCCCCTTAGGGGTGATCAGCCCCAGCATTTT
TRBV10-3	-	TRBJ2-7	-	CAISEAIGSYEQYF	TGTGCCATCAGTGAAGCTATCGGTTCCTACGAGCAGTACTTC
TRBV6-1	-	TRBJ2-7	-	CASKMSVGSRAYEQYF	TGTGCCAGCAAGATGAGCGTGGGTTCAAGAGCCTACGAGCAGTACTTC
TRBV10-3	TRBD1	TRBJ2-4	few	CAISEQGENIQYF	TGTGCCATCAGTGAGCAGGGGGAAAACATTCAGTACTTC
TRBV20-1	-	TRBJ2-5	few	CSATRGEETQYF	TGCAGTGCCACAAGGGGCGAAGAGACCCAGTACTTC
TRBV12-3/TRBV12-4	TRBD1	TRBJ2-7	few	CASTPDRGNHEQYF	TGTGCCAGCACCCCGGACAGGGGTAACCACGAGCAGTACTTC
TRBV6-5	-	TRBJ1-1	-	CASSYSSQSRMGAFF	TGTGCCAGCAGTTACTCCTCACAGAGCAGGATGGGGGCTTTCTTT
TRBV12-3/TRBV12-4	-	TRBJ1-2	many	CASSRLWQASYGYTF	TGTGCCAGCAGTCGACTATGGCAGGCGAGCTATGGCTACACCTTC
TRBV7-6	TRBD2	TRBJ2-7	-	CASSSRLATNYEQYF	TGTGCCAGCAGCTCGCGACTAGCGACAAACTACGAGCAGTACTTC
TRBV20-1	TRBD2	TRBJ2-1	many	CSALRLAGGWDEQFF	TGCAGTGCTCTGCGACTAGCGGGGGGCTGGGATGAGCAGTTCTTC
TRBV12-3/TRBV12-4	-	TRBJ1-5	-	CASSMAIGNNQPQHF	TGTGCCAGCAGTATGGCTATCGGGAACAATCAGCCCCAGCATTTT
TRBV6-1	TRBD2	TRBJ2-5	few	CASSFGTNQETQYF	TGTGCCAGCAGCTTCGGGACTAACCAAGAGACCCAGTACTTC
TRBV20-1	-	TRBJ1-6	-	CSAQTVGNSPLHF	TGCAGTGCGCAGACAGTAGGCAATTCACCCCTCCACTTT
TRBV10-3	-	TRBJ2-5	-	CAISRASAQETQYF	TGTGCCATCAGTCGCGCCTCAGCCCAAGAGACCCAGTACTTC
TRBV3-1	TRBD2	TRBJ2-1	few	CASSQGSLAGDEQFF	TGTGCCAGCAGCCAAGGGTCGCTAGCGGGCGATGAGCAGTTCTTC